The rows below give T cell receptor beta chains drawn from one sample of a study of metastatic and nonmetastatic thyroid tumors. TCRdb reprocessed the PCR reads via MiXCR. This sample has roughly 70,000 clones; 18% occur once, and the top ten carry 13%. Sequences were obtained from blood. Receptors originate from a female donor with papillary thyroid cancer or a benign thyroid nodule (not recorded which). Some clones in this sample may be carry-over from other donors' samples. The CDR3 runs from the conserved cysteine through the conserved F or W. A row's size may be missing; if present it is once, few, many or a size class.

clone size	V gene	J gene	CDR3 protein
few	TRBV20-1	TRBJ2-2	CSANLFGSGSNTGELFF
many	TRBV14	TRBJ1-1	CASSQVWTNTEAFF
.	TRBV28	TRBJ1-1	CASNPVQRTEAFF
.	TRBV11-2	TRBJ1-6	CASSSPGSANSPLHF
few	TRBV28	TRBJ2-7	CASSGTDTLSYEQYF
many	TRBV19	TRBJ1-1	CASRGWWGKNTEAFF
many	TRBV3-1	TRBJ1-1	CASSERTEAFF
many	TRBV5-1	TRBJ2-6	CASSLGHISGANVLTF
many	TRBV20-1	TRBJ2-7	CSVPLTGTYEQYF
few	TRBV12-5	TRBJ2-7	CASVGTGLHEQYF
many	TRBV3-1	TRBJ1-2	CASSQNFYGYTF
many	TRBV13	TRBJ2-3	CASSPQAGEVDTQYF
.	TRBV28	TRBJ2-2	CASGVGGGFTGELFF
many	TRBV20-1	TRBJ2-3	CSARRPGTGVGSDTQYF
medium-sized	TRBV30	TRBJ1-1	CAWRSVAEAFF
few	TRBV6-1	TRBJ1-1	CASSPTMTGSNTEAFF
many	TRBV3-1	TRBJ2-7	CASSQVGGREQYF
.	TRBV11-1	TRBJ1-2	CASSLAGGQANYGYTF
many	TRBV20-1	TRBJ1-2	CSAHGGGGGGYTF
.	TRBV29-1	TRBJ1-5	CSVDSRQGKGSNQPQHF
many	TRBV28	TRBJ2-7	CASRSGQGAPYEQYF
many	TRBV4-1	TRBJ1-3	CASSQGGVNSGNTIYF
.	TRBV28	TRBJ1-1	CASSSAQGGTEAFF